Listed here are 6 T cell receptor beta chains from one sample, sequenced in a study of breast tumors, draining lymph nodes, adjacent tissues. TCRdb reprocessed the multiplex PCR reads with MiXCR, giving one entry per CDR3 protein. Of 60,000 to 75,000 distinct CDR3 sequences in the sample, approximately 62% were seen once. The sample consisted of breast tumor tissue. These receptors all stem from a female donor with breast cancer. Some clones in this sample may be carry-over from other donors' samples.

The rearrangement joins TRBV2 to TRBJ1-3, with TRBD1 identical over 8 bases. Losses at the gene ends were 5 bases for V and 4 bases for J; bases not matched to a gene: 13. Per the germline V gene, CDR1 is SNHLY and CDR2 is FYNNEI. This CDR3 contains 17 residues. CDR3 in amino acids: CASSNQGARSSGNTIYF. The CDR3 DNA reads TGTGCCAGCAGTAACCAGGGGGCGCGAAGTTCCGGAAACACCATATATTTT.

This clonotype was picked up many times. V is TRBV7-8 and J is TRBJ1-2; no clear D gene. The CDR3 totals 14 residues. Germline-derived CDR1 and CDR2 are SGHVS and FQNEAQ. Trimming cost V 0 bases and J 3 bases, with 8 bases left between them. CDR3 amino acids: CASSLALGDYGYTF. In DNA, the CDR3 is TGTGCCAGCAGCTTAGCGCTCGGGGACTATGGCTACACCTTC.

This clonotype was seen at least ten times. The chain employs TRBV18 and TRBJ1-5; D possibly corresponds to TRBD1 (6 bases). This CDR3 is 13 amino acids long. Germline values: CDR1 KGHSH, CDR2 LQKENI. V was cut by 4 bases and J by 3 bases, with 7 bases left in between. CDR3 region: CASSRQDNQPQHF. CDR3 DNA: TGTGCCAGCTCACGACAGGACAATCAGCCCCAGCATTTT. The full variable domain, its missing parts supplied by reference TRBV18 and TRBJ1-5, is NAGVMQNPRHLVRRRGQEARLRCSPMKGHSHVYWYRQLPEEGLKFMVYLQKENIIDESGMPKERFSAEFPKEGPSILRIQQVVRGDSAAYFCASSRQDNQPQHFGDGTRLSIL.

Many counts were recorded for this clonotype. A much larger clone lies one base from this, so it may be a read error. Without the conserved terminal phenylalanine or tryptophan, this CDR3 likely stems from a read error. The J gene is TRBJ2-5, the V gene TRBV7-2, with D possibly being TRBD2 (6 bases). The germline gives CDR1 SGHTA, CDR2 FQGNSA. V lost 3 bases, J lost 1 base, and 9 bases lay in between. This CDR3 is built from 14 residues. The CDR3: CASSFSGPQETQYL. In DNA, the CDR3 is TGTGCCAGCAGCTTTAGCGGCCCCCAAGAGACCCAGTACCTC.

The chain combines TRBV2 with TRBJ1-2, with D possibly TRBD1 on 6 matching bases. Trimming shortened V by 6 bases and J by 0 bases, and 11 bases separated the two germline ends. This CDR3 is 14 amino acids long. Germline V lookup: CDR1 SNHLY, CDR2 FYNNEI. The CDR3 is CASREDRSNYGYTF. DNA of the CDR3: TGTGCCAGCAGGGAGGACAGATCTAACTATGGCTACACCTTC. The variable domain in full, completed from reference TRBV2 and TRBJ1-2, reads EPEVTQTPSHQVTQMGQEVILRCVPISNHLYFYWYRQILGQKVEFLVSFYNNEISEKSEIFDDQFSVERPDGSNFTLKIRSTKLEDSAMYFCASREDRSNYGYTFGSGTRLTVV.

Concerning this clonotype itself: This may stem from a read error, because a much larger clone lies one nucleotide away. The chain uses TRBV6-5 and TRBJ1-2; 9 nucleotides line up with TRBD1. From germline, CDR1 is MNHEY and CDR2 SVGAGI. This CDR3 comprises 13 residues. In nucleotides, the CDR3 is TGTGCCAGCAGGCACGGGACAGGGCAAGGCTGCACCTTC. Translation: CASRHGTGQGCTF.